The clone carrying this T cell receptor beta chain was recorded a few times. Its antigen is unknown. This entry is derived from a study of blood T cells in healthy people across ages. Study findings and constraints: Per million T cells, TCR beta diversity dropped roughly linearly as age increased.

V shed 4 bases, J shed 8 bases, and the junction held 5 bases outside the gene matches. The CDR3 runs to 14 residues. Through a sample-barcoded 5' primer and a J-beta primer mix, a second PCR was run for about 6 to 12 cycles. Each cDNA was tagged by a template-switch adaptor containing 12 random nucleotides. TCRdb analysed the 5' RACE reads with MiXCR anew, one entry per CDR3 protein. This sample yields more than 800,000 distinct CDR3 sequences, of which 40% to 50% are seen a single time; approximately 19% belongs to the top ten. Donors were healthy Caucasian individuals from Russia aged about 6 to 90. Investigators took about 9.4 milliliters of peripheral blood from every donor.

The chain combines TRBV12-3 or TRBV12-4 with TRBJ1-4; TRBD1 matches at 9 bases. The receptor comes from a woman aged 55-75 years in good health. Sequenced sample: blood. Here the CDR3 reads CASSWGQGGEKLFF. Written as DNA, the CDR3 is TGTGCCAGCAGTTGGGGACAGGGTGGAGAAAAACTGTTTTTT.